Here is one T cell receptor beta chain with its context. Its antigen is undetermined. The CDR3 covers 16 residues. Germline lookup yields CDR1 KGHSH and CDR2 LQKENI. V was shortened by 4 bases and J by 0 bases, with 10 bases between the two germline ends. The table came from immunoSEQ multiplex PCR; TCRdb's copy has only in-frame clones and leaves some out. The top ten hold around 3.1% of the sample, which has fewer than 150,000 clones, 93% seen once. This entry belongs to a study of T cell responses to AZD1222 COVID-19 vaccine. Study-level results: Nearly half of spike-specific TCRs reportedly target variant regions that are unmutated in the B.1.351 and B.1.1.7 variants. CD4 TCRs linked to vaccination spanned spike, dominating at 160-218 and 743-854. Among the donors, most were white British and more were female, and clonal diversity was possibly underestimated.

The chain links TRBV18 to TRBJ1-6; D gene ambiguous. Here the sequenced sample was peripheral blood, taken on day 0 of AZD1222 vaccination. The source of this sequence is an adult in good health. CDR3 loop: CASSREPRSYNSPLHF. CDR3 DNA sequence: TGTGCCAGCTCACGGGAGCCGCGCTCCTATAATTCACCCCTCCACTTT.